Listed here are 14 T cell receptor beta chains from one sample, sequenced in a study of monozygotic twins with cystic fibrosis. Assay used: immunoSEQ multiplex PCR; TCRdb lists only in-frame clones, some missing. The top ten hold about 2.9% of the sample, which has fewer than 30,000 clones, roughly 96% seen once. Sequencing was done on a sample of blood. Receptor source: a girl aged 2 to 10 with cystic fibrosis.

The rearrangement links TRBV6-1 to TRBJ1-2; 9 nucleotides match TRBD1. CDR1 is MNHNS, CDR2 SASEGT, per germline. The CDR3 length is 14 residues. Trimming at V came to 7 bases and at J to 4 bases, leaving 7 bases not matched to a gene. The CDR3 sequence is CASTMGQGIYGYTF. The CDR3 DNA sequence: TGTGCCAGCACCATGGGACAGGGCATCTATGGCTACACCTTC.

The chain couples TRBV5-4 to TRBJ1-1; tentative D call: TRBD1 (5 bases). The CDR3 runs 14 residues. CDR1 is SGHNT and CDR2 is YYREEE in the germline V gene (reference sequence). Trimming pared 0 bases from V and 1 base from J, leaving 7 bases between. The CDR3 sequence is CASSLGQPNTEAFF. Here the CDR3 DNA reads TGTGCCAGCAGCTTGGGACAGCCGAACACTGAAGCTTTCTTT. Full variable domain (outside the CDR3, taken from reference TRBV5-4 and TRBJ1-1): ETGVTQSPTHLIKTRGQQVTLRCSSQSGHNTVSWYQQALGQGPQFIFQYYREEENGRGNFPPRFSGLQFPNYSSELNVNALELDDSALYLCASSLGQPNTEAFFGQGTRLTVV.

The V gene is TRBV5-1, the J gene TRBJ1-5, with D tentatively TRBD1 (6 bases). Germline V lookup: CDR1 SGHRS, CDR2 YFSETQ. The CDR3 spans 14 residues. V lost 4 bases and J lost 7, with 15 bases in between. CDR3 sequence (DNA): TGCGCCAGCAGCCCCACAGGGTCGGAACAGCCCCAGCATTTT. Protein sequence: CASSPTGSEQPQHF.

CDR3 region: CASSLESREQYF. CDR3 nucleotide sequence: TGTGCCAGCAGCTTGGAATCCCGGGAGCAGTACTTC. This rearrangement joins TRBV5-4 to TRBJ2-7; D unclear. CDR1 and CDR2 (germline): SGHNT, YYREEE (reference sequence). This CDR3 has 12 amino acids. Trimming removed 0 bases from V and 7 bases from J, with 8 bases in between.

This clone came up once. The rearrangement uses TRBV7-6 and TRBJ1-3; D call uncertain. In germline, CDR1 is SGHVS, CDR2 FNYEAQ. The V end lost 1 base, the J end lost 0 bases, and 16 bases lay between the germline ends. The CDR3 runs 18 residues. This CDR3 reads CASSLVVGMGSSGNTIYF. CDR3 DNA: TGTGCCAGCAGCTTAGTAGTCGGAATGGGGAGCTCTGGAAACACCATATATTTT.

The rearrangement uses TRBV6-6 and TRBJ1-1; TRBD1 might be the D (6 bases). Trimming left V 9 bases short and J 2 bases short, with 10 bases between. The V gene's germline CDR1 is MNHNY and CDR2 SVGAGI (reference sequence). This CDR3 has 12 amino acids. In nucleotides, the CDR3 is TGTGCCAGTAGGGGGGGAAACACTGAAGCTTTCTTT. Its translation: CASRGGNTEAFF.

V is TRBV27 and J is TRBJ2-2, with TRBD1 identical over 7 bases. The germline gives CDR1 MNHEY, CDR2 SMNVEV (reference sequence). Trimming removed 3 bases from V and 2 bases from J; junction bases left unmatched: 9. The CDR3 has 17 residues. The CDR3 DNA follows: TGTGCCAGCAGTTTCCCTCGGACAGGCGCAAACACCGGGGAGCTGTTTTTT. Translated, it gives CASSFPRTGANTGELFF.

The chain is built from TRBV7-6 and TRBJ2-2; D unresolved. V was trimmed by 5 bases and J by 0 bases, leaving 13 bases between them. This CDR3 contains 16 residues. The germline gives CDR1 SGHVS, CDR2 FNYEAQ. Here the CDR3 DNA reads TGTGCCAGCAGCCTCGGCAGTTTCTCGAACACCGGGGAGCTGTTTTTT. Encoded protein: CASSLGSFSNTGELFF.

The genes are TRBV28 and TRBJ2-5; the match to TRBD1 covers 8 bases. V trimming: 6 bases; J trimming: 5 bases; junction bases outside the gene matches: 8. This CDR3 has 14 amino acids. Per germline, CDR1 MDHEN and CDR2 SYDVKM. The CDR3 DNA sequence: TGTGCCAGCAGCACAGGGGGGTTAGGTGAGACCCAGTACTTC. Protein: CASSTGGLGETQYF.

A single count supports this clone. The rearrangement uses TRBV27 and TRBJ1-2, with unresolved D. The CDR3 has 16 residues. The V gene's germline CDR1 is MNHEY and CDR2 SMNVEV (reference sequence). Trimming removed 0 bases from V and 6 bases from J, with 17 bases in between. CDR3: CASSLSSAGGLDGYTF. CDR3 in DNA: TGTGCCAGCAGTTTATCTTCGGCAGGAGGGCTCGATGGCTACACCTTC.

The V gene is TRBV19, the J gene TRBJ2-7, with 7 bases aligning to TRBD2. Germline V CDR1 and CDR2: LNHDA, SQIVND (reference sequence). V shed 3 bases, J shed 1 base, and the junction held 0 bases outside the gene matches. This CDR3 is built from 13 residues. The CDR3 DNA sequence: TGTGCCAGTAGTATCGGGGGGTCCTACGAGCAGTACTTC. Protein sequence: CASSIGGSYEQYF.

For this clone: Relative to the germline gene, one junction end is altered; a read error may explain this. CDR3 region: CASSVGGTSSHEQYF. The DNA of the CDR3 is TGTGCCAGCAGCGTAGGCGGGACTAGCTCCCACGAGCAGTACTTC. The chain couples TRBV9 to TRBJ2-7; 9 bases line up with TRBD2. CDR1 SGDLS and CDR2 YYNGEE come from the germline V gene. The CDR3 length is 15 residues.

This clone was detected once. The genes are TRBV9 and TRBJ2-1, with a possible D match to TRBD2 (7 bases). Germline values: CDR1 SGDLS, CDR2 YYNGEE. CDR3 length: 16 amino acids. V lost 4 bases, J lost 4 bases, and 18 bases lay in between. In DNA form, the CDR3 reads TGTGCCAGCAGCTCCCTAGGGGGGGACAAGTACAATGAGCAGTTCTTC. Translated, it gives CASSSLGGDKYNEQFF.

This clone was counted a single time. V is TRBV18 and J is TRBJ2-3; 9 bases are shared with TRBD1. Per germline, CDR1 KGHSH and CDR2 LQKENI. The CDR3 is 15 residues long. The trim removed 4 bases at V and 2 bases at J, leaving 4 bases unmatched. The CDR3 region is CASSQQGATTDTQYF. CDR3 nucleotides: TGTGCCAGCTCACAACAGGGGGCTACCACAGATACGCAGTATTTT.